This note documents a single T cell receptor beta chain sequence. The clone's antigen remains unknown. Per-nucleotide qualities are absent, and no much larger clonotype sits a single base away. The sample is drawn from a study of early T cells in non-severe SARS-CoV-2 infection (dated by TCRdb to the early 2020s). Broadly, across the study: Because TCR sequencing was done on bulk RNA from unsorted whole blood, the alpha and beta chains could not be paired. Study-wide conclusions, independent of this receptor: VDJdb matching was skewed toward anti-spike CD8 responses and likely underestimated virus-specific expansions, missing private and CD4 specificities.

Set within a cohort of healthcare workers in London, UK, this nested case-control study involved weekly PCR testing of nasopharyngeal swabs along with blood sampling. Healthcare workers were enrolled in the week of the UK lockdown, from 23 to 31 March 2020, and were followed every week for up to roughly 16 weeks. The library relied on 5' RACE. Sequencer: NextSeq 500. Unique molecular identifiers were attached to individual cDNA molecules in the TCR library protocol so that sequencing error and PCR bias could be corrected. Sequencing covered both TCR alpha and beta chains, and within each sample the abundances of alpha and beta sequences were tightly co-correlated. In the original analysis: Decombinator V4 was used to annotate TCR sequences for V gene, J gene and CDR3. TCRs were defined as expanded if a significant change between any two time points was detected under a Poisson model with p below 0.0001. TCR abundances were normalised to the total number of TCRs sequenced in each sample and reported as counts per million. TRAV1-2 paired with TRAJ12, TRAJ20 or TRAJ33 defined MAIT TCRs, while TRAV10 paired with TRAJ18 defined iNKT TCRs. VDJdb, accessed on 1 November 2021, was searched for TCRs annotated for CMV, EBV and SARS-CoV-2, and TCRs annotated for more than one antigen were excluded. The public sequencing data were trimmed at Q25 with fastp and processed into clonotypes with MiXCR by TCRdb, which kept only in-frame beta chains. Each CDR3 protein appears once, grouped with its most common genes and DNA. For this entry, the V and J calls and clone size follow TCRdb and not the study's own pipeline. The sample records tens of thousands of distinct CDR3 sequences, more than 15% of which are singletons. The ten largest make up over 8% of the sample.

CDR1 and CDR2, looked up from the germline V gene, are MGHRA and YSYEKL. V sheds 0 bases and J sheds 7 bases, leaving 13 bases between their ends. Counted from cysteine to phenylalanine, this CDR3 has 16 amino acids. Only the CDR3 DNA is retained, 48 bases long and in frame from the first base. This sequence originates from an adult who was a healthcare worker with PCR-confirmed SARS-CoV-2 infection or an uninfected control (not recorded which). Sequencing used whole blood, obtained at baseline. The receptor chain draws on TRBV4-1 and TRBJ1-6; perhaps TRBD1 is the D gene, with 6 bases matching. The CDR3 sequence is CASSQESGGANSPLHF. The bases are TGCGCCAGCAGCCAAGAGTCCGGGGGCGCGAATTCACCCCTCCACTTT.